This TCR beta chain stems from a study of identical twins listed by TCRdb under 2016. Background for the entire study: The study deep-sequenced TCR alpha and beta repertoires from monozygotic twins, unrelated adults of various ages and cord blood to test whether fetal clonotypes persist. To rule out contamination, replicate twin experiments were performed at different times with different library preparation protocols. What the authors observed across the whole study: Because the same donors could not be followed over many years, the conclusions depended on cross-sectional statistical analysis. In beta out-of-frame sequences, excess twin sharing was weaker, because having fewer shared sequences lowered the signal-to-noise ratio. Compared with coincidental sharing between unrelated individuals, an excess of low generation-probability sequences was observed among out-of-frame TCR alpha sequences shared between twins. Out-of-frame TCR alpha sharing in monozygotic twins was systematically underestimated by recombination models, whereas sharing between unrelated individuals was in agreement with the recombination models. Invariant T cells such as MAIT and iNKT could partly confound zero-insertion analyses, though diverse VJ usage argued against this for most clonotypes. Fewer insertions were carried by abundant cord blood beta clonotypes, a similar but weaker trend appeared in young adult naive repertoires, and no such trend appeared in memory repertoires.

V gives up 5 bases and J gives up 1 base, and the segment between their germline ends measures 11 bases. Sequences DFQATT (CDR1) and SNEGSKA (CDR2) are obtained from the germline V gene (reference sequence). Including cysteine and phenylalanine, the CDR3 has 14 amino acids. Only the CDR3 region is kept as DNA, spanning 42 bases read in frame from base 1. Of note for this clonotype: The antigen it recognizes is unknown. No base quality values were provided; no much bigger clone lies one nucleotide off.

Every donor was a healthy Caucasian. The twin cohort consisted of three pairs of female monozygotic twins, all aged about 18 to 29 years. RNA for TCR libraries was isolated from peripheral blood mononuclear cells. The library was obtained by 5' RACE. These reads were obtained on an Illumina HiSeq 2000. Template switching introduced a universal primer binding site; the final cDNA contained a unique molecular identifier, enabling accurate counting of TCR cDNA molecules. Specific primers in the conserved constant-segment region were used to synthesize first-strand cDNA for TCR alpha and beta chains. To control for contamination, every cDNA library carried two barcodes: a SMART-Mk sample barcode plus Illumina barcodes. Two successive PCR steps introduced TruSeq adapter sequences along with Illumina sample barcodes. The TCR alpha and beta cDNA libraries were sequenced on the Illumina HiSeq platform using custom primers. The paper's data handling went like this. Unique molecular identifiers were extracted from raw reads with MiGEC, and CDR3 positions were determined with MiXCR. Recombination models were inferred per individual with the repgenHMM and IGoR tools using an EM algorithm. Shared clonotypes were analyzed with the tcR package in R, and sharing was normalized by the product of cloneset sizes. Out-of-frame nonproductive sequences were analyzed to study raw recombination free of thymic and clonal selection effects. The public reads were reanalyzed by TCRdb: fastp trimming at Q25, MiXCR alignment, in-frame beta chains only. CDR3 protein sequences are deduplicated, and each keeps its most common genes and DNA. The V and J calls come from TCRdb's annotation, not from the publication. The sample records hundreds of thousands of distinct CDR3 sequences, 15% to 20% of which are singletons. Under 15% of the sample lies in the top ten.

This sample also belongs to another study, concerning T cells expressing NK-cell markers. As the second study states: TCR beta-chain repertoires were profiled in sorted CD3+CD56+NKG2C+, CD3+CD56+NKG2C- and CD3+CD56-NKG2C+ T-cell subsets from fewer than 10 donors. Of the eight sequenced donors, seven were found to be HCMV-seropositive and one was found to be HCMV-seronegative. To restrict sorting to alphabetaTCR-expressing T cells, an anti-gammadeltaTCR antibody was added in several experiments. In several donors, the dominant CD3+CD56+NKG2C+ clonotypes were found to rank among the top 10 CD8+ clonotypes and to make up about 1.0-7.5% of CD8+ T cells. Those dominant clonotypes were again the most abundant among CD3+CD56-NKG2C+ cells in several donors, at about 25-65%. It remained unclear whether the expanded NKG2C-expressing T cell clones were specific for HCMV antigens. The study sequenced eight donors, all healthy volunteers chosen at random: three men and five women. HCMV-specific IgG was detected in serum with a commercial ELISA kit to determine HCMV serostatus. For six donors, unsorted PBMC were also used to sequence bulk peripheral blood T-cell repertoires. MIGEC handled demultiplexing of the reads and grouping by UMI, while MiTCR was used to assemble and quantify clonotypes. To exclude erroneous sequences, any TCR cDNA sequence not supported by at least two reads was discarded. Downstream repertoire analysis used the tcR package, and clonotypes were matched across fractions by CDR3 nucleotide sequence plus V segment. VDJmatch was used to annotate antigen specificity against VDJdb, with one amino acid substitution in CDR3 allowed.

The receptor's source is a woman aged 18-35 years in good health. The chain employs TRBV20-1 and TRBJ2-2, and perhaps TRBD2 as D gene, on 6 matching bases. The specimen was PBMCs. The CDR3 region reads CSASRDWNTGELFF. Read as DNA, the sequence is TGCAGTGCTTCCCGGGACTGGAACACCGGGGAGCTGTTTTTT.